This entry lists 5 T cell receptor beta chains sequenced from one sample in a study of blood T cell repertoires in COVID-19. The table came from immunoSEQ multiplex PCR; TCRdb's copy has only in-frame clones and leaves some out. Of about 400,000 clones in the sample, 88% were seen once. Material: PBMCs or T cells enriched from blood (not recorded which). Every receptor here comes from a woman aged 40 to 50 with acute COVID-19.

The V and J genes are TRBV6-1 and TRBJ2-7, with 9 bases lining up with TRBD2. CDR3 length: 15 residues. With 3 bases clipped from V and 4 bases from J, the junction kept 7 bases outside the gene matches. Germline V gene lookup returns CDR1 MNHNS and CDR2 SASEGT. The CDR3 reads CASSEWRGGGYEQYF. CDR3 DNA: TGTGCCAGCAGTGAGTGGCGGGGGGGCGGTTACGAGCAGTACTTC.

The J gene is TRBJ1-1, the V gene TRBV7-9; 9 bases align to TRBD1. There are 15 residues in the CDR3. Germline V gene lookup returns CDR1 SEHNR and CDR2 FQNEAQ (reference sequence). V trimming: 1 base; J trimming: 5 bases; junction bases outside the gene matches: 5. In nucleotides, the CDR3 is TGTGCCAGCAGCTTAGGGGACAGGGCTGGGACTGAAGCTTTCTTT. This sequence encodes CASSLGDRAGTEAFF.

The chain's CDR3 is CASSPSGNTEAFF. The CDR3 DNA follows: TGCGCCAGCAGCCCCTCCGGTAACACTGAAGCTTTCTTT. This chain links TRBV5-1 with TRBJ1-1; D remains ambiguous. CDR1 and CDR2 from the germline V gene are SGHRS and YFSETQ. Trimming left V 4 bases short and J 2 bases short, with 9 bases between. The CDR3 runs to 13 residues. Complete variable domain (other parts from reference TRBV5-1 and TRBJ1-1): KAGVTQTPRYLIKTRGQQVTLSCSPISGHRSVSWYQQTPGQGLQFLFEYFSETQRNKGNFPGRFSGRQFSNSRSEMNVSTLELGDSALYLCASSPSGNTEAFFGQGTRLTVV.

This clone was recorded a few times. The rearrangement joins TRBV5-4 to TRBJ2-1, with D perhaps TRBD2 (5 bases). This CDR3 is built from 16 residues. Deletions cut 0 bases from V and 4 bases from J, with 14 bases between. Germline lookup yields CDR1 SGHNT and CDR2 YYREEE (reference sequence). The CDR3: CASSLAGSGKYNEQFF. The CDR3 DNA reads TGTGCCAGCAGCTTGGCCGGAAGCGGCAAATACAATGAGCAGTTCTTC.

This chain joins TRBV4-1 and TRBJ1-5; 7 bases map to TRBD1. The CDR3 covers 14 residues. The V and J ends lost 3 bases and 4 bases, in that order; junction bases with no gene match: 3. CDR1 is MGHRA and CDR2 is YSYEKL in the germline V gene. CDR3 protein: CASSHPGQNQPQHF. The DNA of the CDR3 is TGCGCCAGCAGCCACCCGGGACAGAATCAGCCCCAGCATTTT.